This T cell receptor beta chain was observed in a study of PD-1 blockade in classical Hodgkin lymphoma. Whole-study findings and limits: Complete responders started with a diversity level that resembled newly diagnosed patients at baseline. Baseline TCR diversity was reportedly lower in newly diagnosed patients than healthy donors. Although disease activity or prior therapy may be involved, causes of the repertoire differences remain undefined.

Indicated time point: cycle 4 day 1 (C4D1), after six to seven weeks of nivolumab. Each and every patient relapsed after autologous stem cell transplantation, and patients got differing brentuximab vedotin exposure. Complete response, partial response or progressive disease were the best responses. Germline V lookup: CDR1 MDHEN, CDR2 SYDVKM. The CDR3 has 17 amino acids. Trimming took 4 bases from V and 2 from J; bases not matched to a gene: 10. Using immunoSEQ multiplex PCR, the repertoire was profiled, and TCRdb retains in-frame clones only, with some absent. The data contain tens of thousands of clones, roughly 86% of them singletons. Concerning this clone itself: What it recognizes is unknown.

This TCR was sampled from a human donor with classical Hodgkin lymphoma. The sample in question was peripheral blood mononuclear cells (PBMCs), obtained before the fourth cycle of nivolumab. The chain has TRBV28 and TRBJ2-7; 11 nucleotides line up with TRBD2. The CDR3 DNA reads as TGTGCCAGCAGTTCTCCTAGGACTAGCGGGTATCCCTACGAGCAGTACTTC. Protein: CASSSPRTSGYPYEQYF.